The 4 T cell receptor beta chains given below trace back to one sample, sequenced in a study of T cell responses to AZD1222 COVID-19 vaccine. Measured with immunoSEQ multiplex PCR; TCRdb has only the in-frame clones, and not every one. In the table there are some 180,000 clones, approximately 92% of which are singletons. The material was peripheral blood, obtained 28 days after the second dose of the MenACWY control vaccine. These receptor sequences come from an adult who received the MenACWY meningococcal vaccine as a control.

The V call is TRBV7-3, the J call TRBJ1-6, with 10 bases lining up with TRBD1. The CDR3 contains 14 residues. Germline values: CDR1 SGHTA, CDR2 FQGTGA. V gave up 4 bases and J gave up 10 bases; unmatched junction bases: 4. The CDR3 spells CASSSGTGESPLHF. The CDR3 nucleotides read TGTGCCAGCAGCTCCGGGACAGGGGAATCACCCCTCCACTTT.

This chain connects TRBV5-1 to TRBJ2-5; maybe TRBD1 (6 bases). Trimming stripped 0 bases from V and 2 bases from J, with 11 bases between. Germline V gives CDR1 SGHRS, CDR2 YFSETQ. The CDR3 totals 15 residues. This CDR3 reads CASSLAFGQQETQYF. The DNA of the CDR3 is TGCGCCAGCAGCTTGGCCTTCGGACAGCAAGAGACCCAGTACTTC.

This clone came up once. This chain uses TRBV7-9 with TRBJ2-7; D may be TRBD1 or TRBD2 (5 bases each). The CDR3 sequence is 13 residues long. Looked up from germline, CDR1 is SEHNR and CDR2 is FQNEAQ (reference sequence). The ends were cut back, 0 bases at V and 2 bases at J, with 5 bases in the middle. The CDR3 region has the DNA TGTGCCAGCAGCTTAGCGGGACCCTACGAGCAGTACTTC. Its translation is CASSLAGPYEQYF. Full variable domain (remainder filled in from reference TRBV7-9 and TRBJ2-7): DTGVSQNPRHKITKRGQNVTFRCDPISEHNRLYWYRQTLGQGPEFLTYFQNEAQLEKSRLLSDRFSAERPKGSFSTLEIQRTEQGDSAMYLCASSLAGPYEQYFGPGTRLTVT.

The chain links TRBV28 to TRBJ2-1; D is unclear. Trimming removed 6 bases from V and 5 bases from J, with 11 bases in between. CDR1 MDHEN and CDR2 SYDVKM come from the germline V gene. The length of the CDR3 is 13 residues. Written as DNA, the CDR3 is TGTGCCAGCAGACCTCATGGGAACAATGAGCAGTTCTTC. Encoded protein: CASRPHGNNEQFF.